This T cell receptor (beta chain) was retrieved from a study of vaccination and CD4 T cells after COVID-19. As for treatment: roughly 10-day PBMC culture with coronavirus spike peptide pools or control peptides (ViraFEST assay). Samples of CD4+ T cells were obtained from the unexposed donor before the COVID-19 pandemic (2011-2018). Researchers used the Oncomine TCR Beta short-read assay to sequence DNA from cultured CD4+ T cells. TCRdb called the PCR reads again in MiXCR, with one record for every CDR3 protein. Of 4,500 to 6,000 distinct CDR3 sequences listed, approximately 39% are singletons. The ends were cut back, 0 bases at V and 4 bases at J, with 6 bases in the middle. Germline CDR1 is MNHEY and CDR2 is SVGAGI. CDR3 length equals 13 residues. This clonotype was counted only a few times. Its antigen is as yet unknown.

Sequenced material: CD4+ T cells from blood, cultured in vitro. The origin of this receptor is a human donor in good health. V usage is TRBV6-5 and J usage is TRBJ1-1; no definite D call. This CDR3 is CASSYSRLTEAFF. The CDR3 nucleotides read TGTGCCAGCAGTTACTCGAGACTCACTGAAGCTTTCTTT.